This passage covers 17 T cell receptor beta chains from one sample sequenced in a study of CD8+CD57+ T cells in acquired aplastic anemia. For CDR3 and TCR beta VDJ profiling, genomic DNA was the template used. TCRdb analysed the reads with MiXCR anew, one entry per CDR3 protein. The sample consists of about 170,000 distinct CDR3 sequences, about 60% of them appearing once. Sequencing was carried out using sorted CD4+, CD8+, or CD8+CD57+ T cells (not recorded which) from PBMCs. The receptors shown here come from a human donor in good health.

In this sample, this clonotype turned up a few times. CDR3 nucleotide sequence: TGTGCCAGCAGCTTAGGACGCCGAAATGAGCAGTTCTTC. Its translation: CASSLGRRNEQFF. V usage is TRBV2 and J usage is TRBJ2-1, with D uncertain. V was clipped by 6 bases and J by 7 bases, with 13 bases between them. CDR3 length: 13 amino acids. Germline CDR1 is SNHLY and CDR2 is FYNNEI.

The chain links TRBV28 to TRBJ2-2, with 7 positions matching TRBD1. J lost 7 bases, V lost 1 base, and 9 bases had no gene match. This CDR3 region has 16 residues. Germline V CDR1 and CDR2: MDHEN, SYDVKM. CDR3 sequence: CASSLLARGKNGELFF. The CDR3 DNA follows: TGTGCCAGCAGTTTATTAGCCAGGGGGAAGAACGGGGAGCTGTTTTTT.

Comments on this clonotype: Without the conserved terminal phenylalanine or tryptophan, this CDR3 likely stems from a read error. The J gene is TRBJ2-7, the V gene TRBV7-2; 8 bases map to TRBD1. In germline, CDR1 is SGHTA, CDR2 FQGNSA. J was trimmed by 3 bases and V by 5 bases; bases with no gene match: 6. This CDR3 is 14 amino acids long. The CDR3, as DNA: TGTGCCAGCAGCCCTGGGACAGGCGTCTACGAGCAGTACCTC. Its protein product is CASSPGTGVYEQYL.

In its sample, this clonotype was seen many times. In DNA, the CDR3 is TGTGCCAGCAGCCTCGGACGGCTCTACGAGCAGTACTTC. It encodes CASSLGRLYEQYF. The chain uses TRBV7-6 and TRBJ2-7; no reliable D call. Deletions cut 5 bases from V and 3 bases from J, with 11 bases between. The length of the CDR3 is 13 residues. The germline V gene encodes CDR1 SGHVS and CDR2 FNYEAQ.

The chain carries TRBV7-2 and TRBJ1-2; 8 bases match TRBD1. Germline CDR1 and CDR2: SGHTA and FQGNSA. J gave up 5 bases and V 5 bases, and 10 bases lay outside the gene matches. The length of the CDR3 is 15 residues. The CDR3 loop reads CASSGGTGGGYGYTF. The CDR3 DNA follows: TGTGCCAGCAGCGGCGGGACAGGTGGGGGTTATGGCTACACCTTC.

Of note for this clonotype: As the CDR3 is not closed by the conserved phenylalanine or tryptophan, this likely results from a read error. The chain links TRBV29-1 to TRBJ1-1; TRBD1 aligns across 10 bases. CDR1 is SQVTM and CDR2 is ANQGSEA in the germline V gene. CDR3 length equals 13 residues. For the CDR3, the DNA is TGCAGCGTTGCGGGACAGGGGAGGACTGAGGCTTTCCTT. Residues: CSVAGQGRTEAFL.

The chain employs TRBV19 and TRBJ1-4; D is ambiguous. V shed 5 bases and J shed 0 bases, with 7 bases lying between them. CDR3 length: 14 residues. Germline loops: CDR1 LNHDA, CDR2 SQIVND (reference sequence). The CDR3 reads CASSLAATNEKLFF. The CDR3 DNA reads as TGTGCCAGTAGTCTAGCCGCAACTAATGAAAAACTGTTTTTT.

About this clonotype itself: A much more abundant neighbour one base away suggests this may be a read error. The rearrangement uses TRBV13 and TRBJ1-3; no definite D call. CDR1 and CDR2 from the germline V gene are PRHDT and FYEKMQ (reference sequence). V shed 2 bases and J shed 6 bases, with 5 bases lying between them. The CDR3 contains 12 residues. CDR3 DNA: TGTGCCAGCAGCTTATATGAAAACACCATATATTTT. Translating gives CASSLYENTIYF.

Comments on this clonotype: One end of the junction is discordant with germline, which a read error may explain. The J gene is TRBJ1-5, the V gene TRBV2; no firm D call. This CDR3 is built from 14 residues. The germline V gene encodes CDR1 SNHLY and CDR2 FYNNEI. CDR3 sequence reads: CTSRTALSNQPQHF. CDR3 in DNA: TGTACCAGCCGGACGGCACTTAGCAATCAGCCCCAGCATTTT.

This clonotype was detected once. This sequence joins TRBV7-9 and TRBJ2-7; D remains unclear. The CDR3 runs to 14 residues. CDR1 and CDR2 (germline): SEHNR, FQNEAQ (reference sequence). Trimming removed 5 bases at V and 0 bases at J, with 11 bases between. Here the CDR3 reads CASSLESYSYEQYF. CDR3 bases: TGTGCCAGCAGCCTCGAAAGTTACTCCTACGAGCAGTACTTC.

The chain employs TRBV30 and TRBJ2-3; weak D call: TRBD1 (6 bases). Trimming stripped 4 bases from V and 0 bases from J, with 11 bases between. The CDR3 consists of 14 residues. CDR1 and CDR2 from the germline V gene are GTSNPN and SVGIG (reference sequence). This chain's CDR3 is CAWNQGPSTDTQYF. DNA for the CDR3: TGTGCCTGGAACCAGGGGCCTAGCACAGATACGCAGTATTTT. The whole variable domain, remainder taken from reference TRBV30 and TRBJ2-3, is SQTIHQWPATLVQPVGSPLSLECTVEGTSNPNLYWYRQAAGRGLQLLFYSVGIGQISSEVPQNLSASRPQDRQFILSSKKLLLSDSGFYLCAWNQGPSTDTQYFGPGTRLTVL.

The chain carries TRBV6-5 and TRBJ2-7; unclear D gene. Germline V gives CDR1 MNHEY, CDR2 SVGAGI. The length of the CDR3 is 12 residues. The V end was cut by 5 bases, the J end by 5 bases, with 10 bases between. The CDR3 loop reads CASSGQSNEQYF. The CDR3 DNA reads TGTGCCAGCAGTGGTCAGTCGAACGAGCAGTACTTC.

This clonotype was observed many times. J is TRBJ2-1 and V is TRBV28, with a tentative D call TRBD1 (5 bases). V was pared by 3 bases and J by 4 bases, with 7 bases between. This CDR3 comprises 13 residues. CDR1 and CDR2 from the germline V gene are MDHEN and SYDVKM. The CDR3 bases are TGTGCCAGCAGTTTGAGACAGTACAATGAGCAGTTCTTC. It is translated as CASSLRQYNEQFF.

The V and J genes are TRBV5-6 and TRBJ2-7, with TRBD2 matching 7 bases. Germline trimming cut 0 bases from V and 3 bases from J; bases unmatched to any gene: 6. Looked up from germline, CDR1 is SGHDT and CDR2 is YYEEEE. The CDR3 has 15 amino acids. Here the CDR3 reads CASSLDPGGYYEQYF. CDR3 bases: TGTGCCAGCAGCTTGGACCCGGGGGGTTACTACGAGCAGTACTTC.

This clonotype showed up many times. Written as DNA, the CDR3 is TGCAGTGCTAGAGATCGCGGTTCGTACCAAGAGACCCAGTACTTC. This codes for CSARDRGSYQETQYF. This chain joins TRBV20-1 and TRBJ2-5; D gene uncertain. The V gene lost 0 bases and the J gene lost 0 bases, with 11 bases spanning the gap. Germline V gives CDR1 DFQATT, CDR2 SNEGSKA (reference sequence). The CDR3 has 15 residues.

This clonotype was seen once. CDR3 sequence reads: CSVEGTGIETQYF. The CDR3 DNA reads as TGCAGCGTTGAAGGGACAGGGATAGAGACCCAGTACTTC. The chain carries TRBV29-1 and TRBJ2-5; 8 nucleotides match TRBD1. Trimming at V came to 1 base and at J to 4 bases, leaving 2 bases not matched to a gene. CDR3 length equals 13 residues. Germline values: CDR1 SQVTM, CDR2 ANQGSEA. Together with reference TRBV29-1 and TRBJ2-5, the CDR3 gives the full variable domain: SAVISQKPSRDICQRGTSLTIQCQVDSQVTMMFWYRQQPGQSLTLIATANQGSEATYESGFVIDKFPISRPNLTFSTLTVSNMSPEDSSIYLCSVEGTGIETQYFGPGTRLLVL.

The genes are TRBV24-1 and TRBJ2-5; D remains ambiguous. The length of the CDR3 is 11 residues. V shed 7 bases and J shed 7 bases, with 9 bases lying between them. Looked up from germline, CDR1 is KGHDR and CDR2 is SFDVKD. In DNA form, the CDR3 reads TGTGCCACCAGGGGTGGCGGGACCCAGTACTTC. Protein: CATRGGGTQYF.